The present T cell receptor beta chain was sequenced within a study of blood T cell repertoires in COVID-19. Overall study: T cells, B-cell-depleted T cells, or PBMCs supplied cDNA or gDNA.

Original handling: Estimation of nucleated cell counts was performed using reference gene primer amplification. Sequencing was performed with immunoSEQ multiplex PCR; in TCRdb, only in-frame clones are kept and a portion is missing. V and J calls and clone size follow that table, whereas D and trimming were derived from the DNA. The data show 85,000 to 95,000 clones, with around 88% seen just once and about 17% held by the top ten. Germline V gives CDR1 SGHNT, CDR2 YENEEA. This CDR3 spans 16 amino acids. Trimming cost V 2 bases and J 2 bases, with 14 bases left between them. Input material: peripheral blood. The rearrangement links TRBV11-3 to TRBJ2-3; D might be TRBD2 (5 bases). This receptor was taken from a woman aged 80 or over with acute or convalescent COVID-19. The CDR3 is CASSLTGSRNTDTQYF. The DNA of the CDR3 is TGTGCCAGCAGCTTAACGGGATCCCGTAACACAGATACGCAGTATTTT.